This is a list of T cell receptor beta chains from one sample in a study of T cell repertoires in cytomegalovirus infection. Using its own MiXCR run on the reads, TCRdb lists one record per CDR3 protein. The sample lists hundreds of thousands of distinct CDR3 sequences, 11% occurring once. Sample: PBMCs. Receptor source: a human donor in good health (CMV status not recorded). Some clones in this sample may be carry-over from other donors' samples. Both conserved end residues are part of each CDR3. D genes are given only for firm matches. Expanded clones get a size class; other rows say once, few or many, or leave the size out.

D gene,clone size,V gene,J gene,CDR3 protein,CDR3 DNA
.,few,TRBV15,TRBJ1-6,CATSREGLGFNSPLHF,TGTGCCACCAGCAGAGAGGGTTTGGGATTTAATTCACCCCTCCACTTT
TRBD1,few,TRBV11-1,TRBJ2-7,CASSPGTERSYEQYF,TGTGCCAGCAGCCCCGGGACAGAGAGATCCTACGAGCAGTACTTC
TRBD2,many,TRBV20-1,TRBJ2-1,CSARLAGGESYNEQFF,TGCAGTGCTAGGTTAGCGGGAGGGGAGTCCTACAATGAGCAGTTCTTC
TRBD2,many,TRBV7-9,TRBJ2-3,CASSPGTSGTDTQYF,TGTGCCAGCAGCCCGGGGACTAGCGGCACAGATACGCAGTATTTT
TRBD2,many,TRBV6-5,TRBJ2-1,CASSYRTSGGANEQFF,TGTGCCAGCAGTTACCGTACTAGCGGGGGGGCAAATGAGCAGTTCTTC
.,many,TRBV5-6,TRBJ1-4,CASSLRELDEKLFF,TGTGCCAGCAGCTTGAGGGAATTAGACGAAAAACTGTTTTTT
.,many,TRBV12-3/TRBV12-4,TRBJ2-1,CASATDQRFYNEQFF,TGTGCCAGCGCGACCGACCAGCGGTTCTACAATGAGCAGTTCTTC
TRBD1,.,TRBV27,TRBJ2-2,CASSIGTGLAGELFF,TGTGCCAGCAGTATTGGGACAGGGTTGGCCGGGGAGCTGTTTTTT
.,few,TRBV20-1,TRBJ2-7,CSARAQTGYEQYF,TGCAGTGCTAGAGCCCAGACCGGCTACGAGCAGTACTTC
.,few,TRBV5-1,TRBJ2-6,CASSLVLDSGANVLTF,TGCGCCAGCAGCTTGGTTCTGGACTCTGGGGCCAACGTCCTGACTTTC
TRBD2,.,TRBV9,TRBJ2-3,CASSVGLAGGGDTQYF,TGTGCCAGCAGCGTAGGACTAGCGGGAGGAGGGGATACGCAGTATTTT
.,.,TRBV12-3/TRBV12-4,TRBJ2-3,CASVERGDTQYF,TGTGCCAGCGTAGAAAGGGGGGATACGCAGTATTTT
.,few,TRBV19,TRBJ2-1,CASSSQGGVENEQFF,TGTGCCAGTAGTTCCCAGGGGGGCGTCGAGAATGAGCAGTTCTTC
.,many,TRBV19,TRBJ2-5,CASSPSVQETQYF,TGTGCCAGTAGTCCTAGCGTCCAAGAGACCCAGTACTTC
.,few,TRBV29-1,TRBJ1-4,CSVEIVDTATNEKLFF,TGCAGCGTTGAAATTGTGGACACCGCAACTAATGAAAAACTGTTTTTT
TRBD2,.,TRBV19,TRBJ2-3,CASSLGLAGVDADTQYF,TGTGCCAGTAGCCTAGGACTAGCGGGAGTTGACGCAGATACGCAGTATTTT
.,few,TRBV20-1,TRBJ2-5,CSARGGARGQYF,TGCAGTGCTAGGGGGGGCGCGAGGGGCCAGTACTTC
.,many,TRBV20-1,TRBJ1-1,CSAGRGDLMNTEAFF,TGCAGTGCCGGGCGAGGGGATCTCATGAACACTGAAGCTTTCTTT
.,many,TRBV6-1,TRBJ2-1,CASSGLTAYNEQFF,TGTGCCAGCAGCGGACTAACCGCCTACAATGAGCAGTTCTTC
TRBD2,few,TRBV5-1,TRBJ2-2,CASSPRTSLVTGELFF,TGCGCCAGCAGCCCCCGGACTAGTTTGGTCACCGGGGAGCTGTTTTTT
.,.,TRBV20-1,TRBJ1-3,CSARVISGNTIYF,TGCAGTGCCCGGGTGATCTCTGGAAACACCATATATTTT
TRBD1,few,TRBV6-5,TRBJ1-2,CASRETGGPRGYTF,TGTGCCAGCAGGGAGACAGGGGGCCCTCGGGGCTACACCTTC
.,few,TRBV28,TRBJ1-1,CASSLRGAVHTEAFF,TGTGCCAGCAGTTTACGGGGGGCGGTTCACACTGAAGCTTTCTTT
.,many,TRBV6-5,TRBJ2-2,CASRPSTGELFF,TGTGCCAGCAGACCCAGTACCGGGGAGCTGTTTTTT
.,many,TRBV11-2,TRBJ1-1,CASSSLSKNTEAFF,TGTGCCAGCAGCTCCCTCTCCAAGAACACTGAAGCTTTCTTT
.,many,TRBV7-3,TRBJ1-6,CASGPGVGNSPLHF,TGTGCCAGCGGACCCGGGGTAGGAAATTCACCCCTCCACTTT
.,.,TRBV12-3/TRBV12-4,TRBJ2-1,CASSLVKRIRVGSEQFF,TGTGCCAGCAGTTTAGTGAAACGGATAAGGGTCGGCTCTGAGCAGTTCTTC
TRBD1,many,TRBV7-2,TRBJ2-7,CASSLGDRGSYEQYF,TGTGCCAGCAGCTTAGGGGACAGGGGTTCCTACGAGCAGTACTTC
TRBD1,many,TRBV5-1,TRBJ2-5,CASSRPGQGTETQYF,TGCGCCAGCAGCAGACCGGGACAGGGGACAGAGACCCAGTACTTC
.,many,TRBV7-2,TRBJ2-2,CASRKTEYTGELFF,TGTGCCAGCAGAAAGACGGAATACACCGGGGAGCTGTTTTTT
.,many,TRBV15,TRBJ1-2,CATSRDSLAYGYTF,TGTGCCACCAGCAGAGATAGTCTCGCCTATGGCTACACCTTC
.,few,TRBV19,TRBJ2-1,CASSSGLPSYNEQFF,TGTGCCAGTTCTAGTGGGCTACCCTCCTACAATGAGCAGTTCTTC
TRBD1,.,TRBV6-6,TRBJ2-2,CASSSPTGTGNTGELFF,TGTGCCAGCAGTTCTCCGACCGGGACAGGGAACACCGGGGAGCTGTTTTTT
TRBD1,.,TRBV6-5,TRBJ2-7,CASRGDRSYEQYF,TGTGCCAGCAGGGGGGACAGATCCTACGAGCAGTACTTC
TRBD2,many,TRBV27,TRBJ2-1,CASSTLLAGVDEQFF,TGTGCCAGCAGTACTCTACTAGCGGGAGTAGATGAGCAGTTCTTC
.,few,TRBV9,TRBJ2-3,CASSVAGTSTDTQYF,TGTGCCAGCAGCGTAGCGGGGACTAGCACAGATACGCAGTATTTT
.,many,TRBV7-3,TRBJ2-1,CASSLTTSTEQFF,TGTGCCAGCAGCTTAACCACTAGCACTGAGCAGTTCTTC
TRBD2,.,TRBV28,TRBJ2-4,CASPPALSGRLDIQYF,TGTGCCAGCCCCCCCGCCCTTAGCGGGAGGTTAGACATTCAGTACTTC
.,.,TRBV20-1,TRBJ2-5,CSARAQKLQETQYF,TGCAGTGCTAGAGCTCAGAAACTACAAGAGACCCAGTACTTC
.,.,TRBV19,TRBJ2-7,CASSSRDAYEQYF,TGTGCCAGTAGTTCCCGGGATGCCTACGAGCAGTACTTC
TRBD2,few,TRBV20-1,TRBJ2-5,CSASRFLAGDQETQYF,TGCAGTGCTAGCCGGTTCCTAGCGGGGGACCAAGAGACCCAGTACTTC
TRBD2,many,TRBV24-1,TRBJ2-1,CATSDFIGGRENNEQFF,TGTGCCACCAGTGATTTTATCGGCGGGAGGGAAAACAATGAGCAGTTCTTC
TRBD1,many,TRBV2,TRBJ2-5,CASTPDRAQETQYF,TGTGCCAGCACTCCGGACAGGGCCCAGGAGACCCAGTACTTC
.,many,TRBV7-7,TRBJ2-1,CASSLNDHNGGEQFF,TGTGCTAGCAGCTTAAACGACCACAATGGGGGTGAGCAGTTCTTC
.,.,TRBV20-1,TRBJ2-1,CSAAGARGRRNEQFF,TGCAGTGCCGCGGGGGCCAGGGGGAGAAGGAATGAGCAGTTCTTC
TRBD2,many,TRBV7-2,TRBJ2-2,CASSSQREFIAGELFF,TGTGCCAGCAGCTCCCAGCGGGAGTTTATTGCCGGGGAGCTGTTTTTT
.,.,TRBV5-6,TRBJ1-2,CASSPAASNYGYTF,TGTGCCAGCAGCCCGGCCGCTTCTAACTATGGCTACACCTTC
.,many,TRBV3-1,TRBJ2-2,CASSQDSRRTGELFF,TGTGCCAGCAGCCAAGATTCTAGGAGGACCGGGGAGCTGTTTTTT